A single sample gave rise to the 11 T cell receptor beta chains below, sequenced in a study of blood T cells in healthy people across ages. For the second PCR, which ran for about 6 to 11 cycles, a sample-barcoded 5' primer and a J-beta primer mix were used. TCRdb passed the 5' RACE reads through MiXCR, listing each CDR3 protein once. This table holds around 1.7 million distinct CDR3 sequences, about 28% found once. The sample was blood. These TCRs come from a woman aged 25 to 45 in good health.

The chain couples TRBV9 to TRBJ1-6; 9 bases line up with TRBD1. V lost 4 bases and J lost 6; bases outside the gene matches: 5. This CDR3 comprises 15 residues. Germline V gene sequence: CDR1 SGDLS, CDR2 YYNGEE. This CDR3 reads CASSPRDRANSPLHF. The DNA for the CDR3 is TGTGCCAGCAGCCCACGGGACAGGGCTAATTCACCCCTCCACTTT.

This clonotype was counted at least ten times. CDR3 in amino acids: CASSRDRAGIQYF. In DNA, the CDR3 is TGTGCCAGCAGTCGGGACAGGGCGGGCATTCAGTACTTC. The rearrangement joins TRBV28 to TRBJ2-4, with 9 bases matching TRBD1. Germline V CDR1 and CDR2: MDHEN, SYDVKM. The trim removed 5 bases at V and 9 bases at J, leaving 5 bases unmatched. The CDR3 length is 13 residues.

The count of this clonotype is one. CDR3 sequence reads: CASSETRRRDEQFF. The CDR3 DNA follows: TGCGCCAGCAGCGAGACTAGGCGGAGGGATGAGCAGTTCTTC. The chain couples TRBV5-1 to TRBJ2-1, with a tentative D call TRBD2 (6 bases). The germline gives CDR1 SGHRS, CDR2 YFSETQ. CDR3 length equals 14 residues. The V gene lost 4 bases and the J gene lost 8 bases, with 16 bases spanning the gap.

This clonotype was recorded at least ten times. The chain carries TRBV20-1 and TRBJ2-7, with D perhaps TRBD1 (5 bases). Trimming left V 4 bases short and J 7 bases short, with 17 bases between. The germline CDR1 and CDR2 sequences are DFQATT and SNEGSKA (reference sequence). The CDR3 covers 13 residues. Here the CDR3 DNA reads TGCAGTGCTACGCCCCAGGGATTGTATGAGCAGTACTTC. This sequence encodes CSATPQGLYEQYF.

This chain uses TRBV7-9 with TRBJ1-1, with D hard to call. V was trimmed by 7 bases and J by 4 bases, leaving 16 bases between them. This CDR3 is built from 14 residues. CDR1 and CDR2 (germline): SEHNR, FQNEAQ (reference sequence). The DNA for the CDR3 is TGTGCCAGCACTCTCTTGGGGAGGGTCACTGAAGCTTTCTTT. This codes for CASTLLGRVTEAFF.

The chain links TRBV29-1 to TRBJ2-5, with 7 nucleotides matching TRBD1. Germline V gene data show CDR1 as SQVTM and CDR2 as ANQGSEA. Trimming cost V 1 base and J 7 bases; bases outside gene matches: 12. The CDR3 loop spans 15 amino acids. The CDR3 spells CSVEGQGHPLGTQYF. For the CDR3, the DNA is TGCAGCGTTGAAGGACAGGGCCACCCGCTTGGGACCCAGTACTTC.

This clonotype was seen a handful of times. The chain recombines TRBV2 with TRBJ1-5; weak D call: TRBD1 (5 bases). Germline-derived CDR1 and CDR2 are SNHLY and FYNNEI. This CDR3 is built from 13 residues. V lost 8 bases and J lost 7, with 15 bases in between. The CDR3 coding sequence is TGTGCCAGCCTAGGGGATTTGAGACAGCCCCAGCATTTT. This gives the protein CASLGDLRQPQHF.

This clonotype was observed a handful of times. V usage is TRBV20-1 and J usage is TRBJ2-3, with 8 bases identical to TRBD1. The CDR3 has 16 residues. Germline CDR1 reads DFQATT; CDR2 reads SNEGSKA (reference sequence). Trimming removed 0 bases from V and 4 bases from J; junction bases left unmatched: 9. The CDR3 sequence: CSARERTGKSADTQYF. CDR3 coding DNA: TGCAGTGCTAGAGAGAGGACAGGGAAGTCCGCAGATACGCAGTATTTT.

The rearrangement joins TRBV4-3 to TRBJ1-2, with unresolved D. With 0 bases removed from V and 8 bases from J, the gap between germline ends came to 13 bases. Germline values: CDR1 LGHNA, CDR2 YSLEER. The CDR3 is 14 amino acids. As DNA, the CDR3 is TGCGCCAGCAGCCAAGATAGCCGGATTGGCGGCTACACCTTC. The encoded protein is CASSQDSRIGGYTF.

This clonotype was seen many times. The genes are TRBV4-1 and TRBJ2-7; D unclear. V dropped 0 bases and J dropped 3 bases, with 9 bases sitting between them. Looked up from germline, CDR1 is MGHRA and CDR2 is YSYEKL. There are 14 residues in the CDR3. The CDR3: CASSQDVSSYEQYF. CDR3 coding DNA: TGCGCCAGCAGCCAAGATGTATCTAGCTACGAGCAGTACTTC.

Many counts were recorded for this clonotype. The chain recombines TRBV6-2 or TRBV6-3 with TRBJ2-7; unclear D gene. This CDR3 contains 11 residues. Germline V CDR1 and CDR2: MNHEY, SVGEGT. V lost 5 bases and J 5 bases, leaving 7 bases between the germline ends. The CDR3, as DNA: TGTGCCAGCAGTACCTCGGACGAGCAGTACTTC. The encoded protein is CASSTSDEQYF.